Following are 20 T cell receptor beta chains from one sample sequenced in a study of beta chain features in type 1 diabetes (dated by TCRdb to 2016 to 2019). Receptor amplification or capture employed the immunoSEQ multiplex PCR assay. The entire isolated RNA was reverse transcribed using the High Capacity cDNA Reverse Transcription Kit, and thus expressed TCRB transcripts were sequenced. In TCRdb, the immuneACCESS table is reduced to in-frame sequences with V and J assigned. These tables do not hold every clone; where another copy was compared, an unresolved V gene accounts for under half, and the others remain unexplained. The sample table shows 330,000 or so clones, and 13% to 15% are seen once. Approximately 7% of the sample is taken by the ten largest. The sequencing input was central memory CD4+ T cells from blood. The source is a young man in good health.

In this sample, this clone turned up many times. The rearrangement joins TRBV7-9 to TRBJ2-5, with D hard to call. The CDR3 is made up of 12 amino acids. V was pared by 4 bases and J by 5 bases, with 8 bases between. Germline V gene sequence: CDR1 SEHNR, CDR2 FQNEAQ (reference sequence). CDR3: CASSSTVETQYF. The CDR3 bases are TGTGCCAGCAGCTCCACGGTGGAGACCCAGTACTTC.

This clone was found a few times. The gene calls are TRBV7-6 and TRBJ2-5, with a tentative D call TRBD2 (5 bases). CDR1 SGHVS and CDR2 FNYEAQ come from the germline V gene. This CDR3 spans 15 amino acids. Between the trimmed V and J ends, which lost 5 bases and 1 base, there was a span of 14 bases. The DNA of the CDR3 is TGTGCCAGCAGCGGAGCGGCGGGTTCCCAAGAGACCCAGTACTTC. Amino acid sequence: CASSGAAGSQETQYF.

CDR3 in amino acids: CASSLGSGGATGELFF. The CDR3 DNA reads TGTGCCAGCAGCTTAGGAAGCGGGGGTGCTACCGGGGAGCTGTTTTTT. The chain carries TRBV7-9 and TRBJ2-2, with 8 bases identical to TRBD2. This CDR3 has 16 amino acids. V shed 1 base and J 5 bases; nucleotides not matched to a gene: 6. Germline assignment: CDR1 SEHNR and CDR2 FQNEAQ (reference sequence).

CDR3 residues: CASSQDLRASGGLNTGELFF. The DNA for the CDR3 is TGCGCCAGCAGCCAAGATCTCCGGGCTAGCGGGGGGCTTAACACCGGGGAGCTGTTTTTT. The chain employs TRBV4-1 and TRBJ2-2, with 11 bases aligning to TRBD2. This CDR3 region has 20 residues. Germline V gives CDR1 MGHRA, CDR2 YSYEKL. After removal of 0 bases from V and 2 bases from J, the junction contained 11 bases not matched to a gene.

The J gene is TRBJ2-1, the V gene TRBV5-1; D is perhaps TRBD2 (5 bases). CDR3 size: 16 residues. Germline V CDR1 and CDR2: SGHRS, YFSETQ. V lost 4 bases, J lost 2 bases, and 16 bases lay in between. CDR3 nucleotides: TGCGCCAGCAGCATCGATCTGACCGGGACCTACAATGAGCAGTTCTTC. Protein product: CASSIDLTGTYNEQFF.

This clone was counted only a few times. V is TRBV2 and J is TRBJ2-2; TRBD2 might be the D (6 bases). Trimming left V 6 bases short and J 3 bases short, with 11 bases between. CDR3 length: 14 amino acids. Germline V lookup: CDR1 SNHLY, CDR2 FYNNEI. CDR3 bases: TGTGCCAGCAGAGAGACTAGGGACACCGGGGAGCTGTTTTTT. It is translated as CASRETRDTGELFF.

The chain is built from TRBV4-3 and TRBJ1-4; D is unclear. This CDR3 spans 16 amino acids. Trimming shortened V by 0 bases and J by 3 bases, and 11 bases separated the two germline ends. CDR1 is LGHNA, CDR2 YSLEER, per germline. CDR3 bases: TGCGCCAGCAGCCAAGAAGGAGGGAGGTCTAATGAAAAACTGTTTTTT. The encoded protein is CASSQEGGRSNEKLFF.

This clone occurred a few times. The chain carries TRBV4-2 and TRBJ2-3, with D possibly being TRBD1 or TRBD2 (5 bases each). V was pared by 5 bases and J by 6 bases, with 18 bases between. Per germline, CDR1 LGHNA and CDR2 YNFKEQ. CDR3 length equals 15 residues. The CDR3 DNA follows: TGTGCCAGCAGCTCCGTAGGGACGTCACATGATACGCAGTATTTT. Its protein product is CASSSVGTSHDTQYF.

This clone was detected a few times. This chain connects TRBV10-3 to TRBJ1-2; no firm D call. The germline CDR1 and CDR2 sequences are ENHRY and SYGVKD. The CDR3 covers 13 residues. Deletions cut 2 bases from V and 9 bases from J, with 13 bases between. CDR3 DNA: TGTGCCATCAGTGAGCCTCGGACGCCGAGCTACACCTTC. This gives the protein CAISEPRTPSYTF.

This clone was counted a few times. This rearrangement joins TRBV19 to TRBJ1-2; no reliable D call. Trimming cost V 3 bases and J 3 bases, with 5 bases left between them. CDR1 is LNHDA, CDR2 SQIVND, per germline (reference sequence). The CDR3 is made up of 12 amino acids. CDR3: CASSMQDYGYTF. CDR3 in DNA: TGTGCCAGTAGTATGCAGGACTATGGCTACACCTTC.

There are a few counts of this clone. The J gene is TRBJ1-1, the V gene TRBV2; no clear D gene. The V gene's germline CDR1 is SNHLY and CDR2 FYNNEI. The CDR3 spans 13 residues. Trimming cost V 8 bases and J 0 bases, with 10 bases left between them. This CDR3 reads CASAVQMNTEAFF. CDR3 DNA sequence: TGTGCCAGCGCCGTTCAGATGAACACTGAAGCTTTCTTT.

The V call is TRBV7-3, the J call TRBJ1-1, with TRBD1 matching over 7 bases. The CDR3 consists of 15 residues. The germline CDR1 and CDR2 sequences are SGHTA and FQGTGA. J was trimmed by 2 bases and V by 5 bases; bases with no gene match: 8. The CDR3: CASSQTGTANTEAFF. The DNA for the CDR3 is TGTGCCAGCAGCCAAACCGGGACAGCCAACACTGAAGCTTTCTTT.

This clone turned up a few times. This chain links TRBV19 with TRBJ1-5; D ambiguous. CDR1 and CDR2 (germline): LNHDA, SQIVND (reference sequence). V gave up 5 bases and J gave up 0 bases, with 11 bases separating them. The CDR3 spans 15 residues. CDR3 coding DNA: TGTGCCAGTAGTTTCCGGGTGTCTAGCAATCAGCCCCAGCATTTT. Translating it yields CASSFRVSSNQPQHF.

This rearrangement joins TRBV2 to TRBJ2-7; 10 nucleotides line up with TRBD1. Losses at the gene ends were 6 bases for V and 2 bases for J; bases not matched to a gene: 10. Germline V CDR1 and CDR2: SNHLY, FYNNEI. There are 16 residues in the CDR3. The CDR3 region has the DNA TGTGCCAGCAGACTTCGTACGGGACAGGGGCCCTACGAGCAGTACTTC. Protein product: CASRLRTGQGPYEQYF.

This clone was detected only a few times. This sequence joins TRBV7-2 and TRBJ2-1, with 10 bases lining up with TRBD2. CDR3 length: 15 amino acids. Germline loops: CDR1 SGHTA, CDR2 FQGNSA. The ends lost 5 bases at V and 5 bases at J; junction bases unmatched: 6. CDR3 residues: CASSPTSGVHNEQFF. The CDR3 DNA sequence: TGTGCCAGCAGCCCAACTAGCGGGGTCCACAATGAGCAGTTCTTC.

The rearrangement links TRBV29-1 to TRBJ2-2; TRBD2 matches 8 bases. Germline CDR1 SQVTM, CDR2 ANQGSEA. After removal of 7 bases from V and 4 bases from J, the junction contained 8 bases not matched to a gene. The CDR3 consists of 14 residues. In nucleotides, the CDR3 is TGCAGCGCCCGCACGGGGGGGGCCACCGGGGAGCTGTTTTTT. This sequence encodes CSARTGGATGELFF.

The rearrangement joins TRBV11-2 to TRBJ2-1; 11 bases match TRBD2. V was pared by 11 bases and J by 0 bases, with 6 bases of the junction left unmatched. Germline V lookup: CDR1 SGHAT, CDR2 FQNNGV. The CDR3 runs to 15 residues. The DNA of the CDR3 is TGTGCCGGTACTAGCGGGAGTAGCTCCTACAATGAGCAGTTCTTC. This encodes CAGTSGSSSYNEQFF.

Only one count was recorded for this clone. Other DNA sequences within the sample encode an identical CDR3. The rearrangement uses TRBV7-3 and TRBJ2-3, with 9 bases lining up with TRBD1. CDR3 length: 15 amino acids. Germline CDR1 is SGHTA and CDR2 is FQGTGA. Trimming removed 1 base from V and 1 base from J; junction bases left unmatched: 0. Here the CDR3 DNA reads TGTGCCAGCAGCTTAAGGACAGGGGGCACAGATACGCAGTATTTT. This codes for CASSLRTGGTDTQYF.

CDR3 DNA: TGTGCCAGCAGCTCCCCAAGCGGGAGGGAGAAGACCCAGTACTTC. Amino acids: CASSSPSGREKTQYF. This chain joins TRBV7-2 and TRBJ2-5; 10 bases match TRBD2. Trimming took 4 bases from V and 6 from J; bases not matched to a gene: 8. This CDR3 region has 15 residues. In germline, CDR1 is SGHTA, CDR2 FQGNSA.

V and J are TRBV7-2 and TRBJ2-7; D is undetermined. With 1 base removed from V and 4 bases from J, the gap between germline ends came to 11 bases. The V gene's germline CDR1 is SGHTA and CDR2 FQGNSA. This CDR3 has 14 amino acids. This chain's CDR3 is CASSLVVHSYEQYF. CDR3 in DNA: TGTGCCAGCAGCTTAGTCGTCCATTCTTACGAGCAGTACTTC.